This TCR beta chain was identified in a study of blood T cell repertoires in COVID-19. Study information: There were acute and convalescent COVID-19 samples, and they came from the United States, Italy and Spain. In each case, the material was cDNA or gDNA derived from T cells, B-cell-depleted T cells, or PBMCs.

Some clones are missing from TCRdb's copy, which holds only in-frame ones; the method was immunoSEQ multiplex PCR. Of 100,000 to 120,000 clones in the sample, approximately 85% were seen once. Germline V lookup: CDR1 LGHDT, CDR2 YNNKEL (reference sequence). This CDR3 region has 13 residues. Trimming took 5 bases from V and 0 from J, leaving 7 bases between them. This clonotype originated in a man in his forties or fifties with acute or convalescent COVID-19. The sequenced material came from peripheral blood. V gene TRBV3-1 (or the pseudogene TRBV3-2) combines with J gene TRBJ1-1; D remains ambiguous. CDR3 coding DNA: TGTGCCAGCAGCACCCGGTTGAACACTGAAGCTTTCTTT. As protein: CASSTRLNTEAFF.